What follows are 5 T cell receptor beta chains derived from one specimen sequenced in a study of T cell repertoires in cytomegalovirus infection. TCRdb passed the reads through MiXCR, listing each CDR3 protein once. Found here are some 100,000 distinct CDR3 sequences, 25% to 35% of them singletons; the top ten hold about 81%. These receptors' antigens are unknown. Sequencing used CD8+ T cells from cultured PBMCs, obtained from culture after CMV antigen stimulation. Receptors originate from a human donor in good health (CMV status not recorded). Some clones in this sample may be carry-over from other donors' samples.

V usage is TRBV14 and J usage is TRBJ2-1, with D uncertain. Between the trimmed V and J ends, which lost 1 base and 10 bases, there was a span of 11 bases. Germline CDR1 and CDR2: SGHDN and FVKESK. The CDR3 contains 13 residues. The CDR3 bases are TGTGCCAGCAGCCAAGTGAGTCCTGCGGAGCAGTTCTTC. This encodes CASSQVSPAEQFF.

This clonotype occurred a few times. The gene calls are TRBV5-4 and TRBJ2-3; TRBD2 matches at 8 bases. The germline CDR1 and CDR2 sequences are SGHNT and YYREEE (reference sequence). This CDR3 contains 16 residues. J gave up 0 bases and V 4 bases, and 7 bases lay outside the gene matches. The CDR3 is CASSRWTSPSTDTQYF. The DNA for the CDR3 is TGTGCCAGCAGCCGATGGACTAGCCCAAGCACAGATACGCAGTATTTT.

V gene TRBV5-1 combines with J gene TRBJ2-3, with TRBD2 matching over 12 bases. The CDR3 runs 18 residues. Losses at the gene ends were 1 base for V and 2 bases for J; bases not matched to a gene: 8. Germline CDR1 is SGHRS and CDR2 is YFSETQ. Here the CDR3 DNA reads TGCGCCAGCAGCTTGACCCCTTCTAGCGGGGGGGCCACAGATACGCAGTATTTT. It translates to CASSLTPSSGGATDTQYF.

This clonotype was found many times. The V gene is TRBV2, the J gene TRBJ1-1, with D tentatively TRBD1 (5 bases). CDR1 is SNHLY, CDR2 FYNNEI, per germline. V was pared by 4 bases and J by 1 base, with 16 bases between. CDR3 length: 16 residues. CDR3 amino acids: CASSGTKGLGNTEAFF. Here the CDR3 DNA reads TGTGCCAGCAGTGGTACGAAGGGGCTGGGGAACACTGAAGCTTTCTTT.

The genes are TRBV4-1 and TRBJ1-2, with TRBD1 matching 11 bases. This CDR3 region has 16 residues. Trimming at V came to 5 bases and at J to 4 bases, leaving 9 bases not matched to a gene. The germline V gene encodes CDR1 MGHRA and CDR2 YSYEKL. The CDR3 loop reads CASSYTGTGGSYGYTF. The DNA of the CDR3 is TGCGCCAGCAGCTACACCGGGACAGGGGGAAGCTATGGCTACACCTTC.